The 10 T cell receptor beta chains presented below share a single source sample, sequenced in a study of human T cells and chemical hapten exposure. Time point in this sample: patch test 1, 2 weeks after DPC sensitization. Treatment reported: therapeutic diphenylcyclopropenone sensitization with weekly scalp DPC. TCRdb reprocessed the RACE reads with MiXCR, giving one entry per CDR3 protein. Found here are approximately 74,000 distinct CDR3 sequences, approximately 35% of them singletons; the top ten hold over 7.5%. The source material was whole blood, sampled in connection with sensitization to the hapten diphenylcyclopropenone (DPC). These receptors all come from a middle-aged man with alopecia areata. Some clones in this sample may be carry-over from other donors' samples.

CDR3 amino acids: CASSIFLGRTNEQFF. CDR3 bases: TGTGCCAGTAGTATCTTCCTCGGGAGGACGAATGAGCAGTTCTTC. The V call is TRBV19, the J call TRBJ2-1, with 7 nucleotides matching TRBD2. The germline V gene encodes CDR1 LNHDA and CDR2 SQIVND (reference sequence). The V segment lost 3 bases and the J segment 7 bases; nucleotides outside the gene matches: 9. There are 15 residues in the CDR3.

Many counts were recorded for this clonotype. This rearrangement joins TRBV12-3 or TRBV12-4 to TRBJ2-7; 11 bases align to TRBD2. The CDR3 extends over 16 amino acids. The V and J ends lost 6 bases and 1 base, in that order; junction bases with no gene match: 8. The CDR3, as DNA: TGTGCCAGCAGCCCGGGACTAGCGGTGATTTCCTACGAGCAGTACTTC. It encodes CASSPGLAVISYEQYF.

Here the CDR3 DNA reads TGTGCCAGCAGCCCTGGCGGTAGCGGGAGGGGTGATACGCAGTATTTT. Translated, it gives CASSPGGSGRGDTQYF. V usage is TRBV4-2 and J usage is TRBJ2-3; 11 nucleotides line up with TRBD2. Trimming cost V 4 bases and J 6 bases; bases outside gene matches: 9. Germline lookup yields CDR1 LGHNA and CDR2 YNFKEQ. This CDR3 contains 16 residues.

This clonotype was counted a single time. The chain carries TRBV20-1 and TRBJ1-6, with 9 bases lining up with TRBD1. The CDR3 is made up of 15 amino acids. The ends lost 6 bases at V and 5 bases at J; junction bases unmatched: 8. Germline CDR1 is DFQATT and CDR2 is SNEGSKA (reference sequence). The CDR3 reads CSAPTGQGNNSPLHF. The CDR3 region has the DNA TGCAGTGCACCTACAGGACAGGGGAATAATTCACCCCTCCACTTT.

This clonotype was counted only a few times. The chain has TRBV6-6 and TRBJ2-3, with D unclear. This CDR3 contains 16 residues. The V gene's germline CDR1 is MNHNY and CDR2 SVGAGI (reference sequence). V was shortened by 0 bases and J by 2 bases, with 12 bases between the two germline ends. The CDR3 here is CASSYSSQGITDTQYF. For the CDR3, the DNA is TGTGCCAGCAGTTACTCTTCGCAAGGCATCACAGATACGCAGTATTTT.

This clonotype has only a few counts. The chain uses TRBV7-9 and TRBJ1-6; D perhaps matches TRBD1 (5 bases). Trimming cost V 5 bases and J 7 bases, with 15 bases left between them. The germline gives CDR1 SEHNR, CDR2 FQNEAQ (reference sequence). The CDR3 sequence is 15 residues long. DNA of the CDR3: TGTGCCAGCAGCCTGACTCAGGGTACCAATTCACCCCTCCACTTT. It translates to CASSLTQGTNSPLHF. Variable domain in full (rest from reference TRBV7-9 and TRBJ1-6): DTGVSQNPRHKITKRGQNVTFRCDPISEHNRLYWYRQTLGQGPEFLTYFQNEAQLEKSRLLSDRFSAERPKGSFSTLEIQRTEQGDSAMYLCASSLTQGTNSPLHFGNGTRLTVT.

The V and J genes are TRBV20-1 and TRBJ2-1; D uncertain. With 6 bases removed from V and 9 bases from J, the gap between germline ends came to 21 bases. From germline, CDR1 is DFQATT and CDR2 SNEGSKA (reference sequence). The CDR3 spans 14 residues. The CDR3 DNA is TGCAGTGCAAAGACGGGCTCCGCGACGTCTGAGCAGTTCTTC. It is translated as CSAKTGSATSEQFF.

The rearrangement links TRBV28 to TRBJ1-4, with unresolved D. Germline V gene lookup returns CDR1 MDHEN and CDR2 SYDVKM. V shed 7 bases and J shed 8 bases, with 17 bases lying between them. The CDR3 contains 14 residues. CDR3 amino acids: CASTSPPATEKLFF. CDR3 nucleotides: TGTGCCAGCACCTCCCCCCCGGCTACGGAAAAACTGTTTTTT.

The V and J genes are TRBV30 and TRBJ2-7, with 10 bases lining up with TRBD1. The germline V gene has CDR1 GTSNPN and CDR2 SVGIG (reference sequence). With V trimmed by 2 bases and J by 2 bases, 9 bases remained unmatched. This CDR3 region has 16 residues. The CDR3 sequence is CAWSTPGQGMTYEQYF. In DNA form, the CDR3 reads TGTGCCTGGAGTACACCGGGACAGGGGATGACCTACGAGCAGTACTTC. Together with reference TRBV30 and TRBJ2-7, the CDR3 gives the full variable domain: SQTIHQWPATLVQPVGSPLSLECTVEGTSNPNLYWYRQAAGRGLQLLFYSVGIGQISSEVPQNLSASRPQDRQFILSSKKLLLSDSGFYLCAWSTPGQGMTYEQYFGPGTRLTVT.

V is TRBV4-1 and J is TRBJ2-7; D unresolved. CDR3 length: 14 residues. V was shortened by 1 base and J by 4 bases, with 11 bases between the two germline ends. CDR1 is MGHRA and CDR2 is YSYEKL in the germline V gene. The CDR3 coding sequence is TGCGCCAGCAGCCAAGGCCTAGACGGGTACGAGCAGTACTTC. It yields the protein CASSQGLDGYEQYF.